One and the same sample provided the 16 T cell receptor beta chains below, sequenced in a study of neoadjuvant anti-PD-1 for oral cavity cancer. TCRdb keeps only in-frame clones here, not all; method: immunoSEQ multiplex PCR. The table includes 11,000 to 15,000 clones, approximately 70% detected once. The sequencing here drew on PBMCs, taken before nivolumab (anti-PD-1) treatment. The receptors shown here come from a person between 35 and 79 years old with oral cavity squamous cell carcinoma.

The chain is built from TRBV4-1 and TRBJ2-5; TRBD2 matches 13 bases. Looked up from germline, CDR1 is MGHRA and CDR2 is YSYEKL. V lost 4 bases, J lost 5 bases, and 10 bases stayed unmatched. The CDR3 covers 17 residues. Here the CDR3 reads CASSPGLAGDSGETQYF. CDR3 nucleotide sequence: TGCGCCAGCAGCCCAGGACTAGCGGGAGACTCTGGTGAGACCCAGTACTTC.

This chain connects TRBV2 to TRBJ1-6; no clear D. The germline gives CDR1 SNHLY, CDR2 FYNNEI. Trimming pared 4 bases from V and 7 bases from J, leaving 17 bases between. The CDR3 length is 16 residues. Written as DNA, the CDR3 is TGTGCCAGCAGTGCTCAGGAGGGCCCCATAAATTCACCCCTCCACTTT. It translates to CASSAQEGPINSPLHF.

The V and J genes are TRBV6-6 and TRBJ1-3, with no clear D. The V gene lost 6 bases and the J gene lost 5 bases, with 17 bases spanning the gap. The CDR3 is made up of 15 amino acids. In germline, CDR1 is MNHNY, CDR2 SVGAGI (reference sequence). CDR3 nucleotide sequence: TGTGCCAGCAGCCCCGAAGCCCCTGCCCGAAACACCATATATTTT. Translation gives CASSPEAPARNTIYF.

This sequence joins TRBV4-1 and TRBJ2-7, with D maybe TRBD2 (7 bases). Trimming stripped 4 bases from V and 1 base from J, with 17 bases between. The CDR3 spans 16 residues. Germline V gives CDR1 MGHRA, CDR2 YSYEKL. The CDR3 is CASSPSGGAGSYEQYF. The DNA of the CDR3 is TGCGCCAGCAGCCCCTCGGGGGGCGCGGGTTCCTACGAGCAGTACTTC.

Notes on this clone: At one of its ends the junction is not consistent with the germline gene, which may arise from a read error. This sequence joins TRBV7-9 and TRBJ1-1, with D uncertain. The CDR3 extends over 11 amino acids. Germline lookup yields CDR1 SEHNR and CDR2 FQNEAQ (reference sequence). The CDR3 spells CASSLVGDLGF. CDR3 nucleotides: TGTGCCAGCAGCTTAGTGGGCGACCTGGGCTTT.

The rearrangement links TRBV11-2 to TRBJ2-3; 7 bases map to TRBD2. Looked up from germline, CDR1 is SGHAT and CDR2 is FQNNGV. This CDR3 is 16 amino acids long. V lost 1 base and J lost 4; bases outside the gene matches: 8. The CDR3 DNA reads as TGTGCCAGCAGCTTAGGTAGCGGGCTCAGGGCAGATACGCAGTATTTT. This encodes CASSLGSGLRADTQYF.

This chain joins TRBV11-3 and TRBJ1-1; D not certain. V gave up 3 bases and J gave up 0 bases, with 5 bases separating them. CDR3 length equals 13 residues. Per germline, CDR1 SGHNT and CDR2 YENEEA. CDR3 DNA: TGTGCCAGCAGCTTTTTAGTGAACACTGAAGCTTTCTTT. It is translated as CASSFLVNTEAFF. Supplemented by reference TRBV11-3 and TRBJ1-1, the full variable domain reads EAGVVQSPRYKIIEKKQPVAFWCNPISGHNTLYWYLQNLGQGPELLIRYENEEAVDDSQLPKDRFSAERLKGVDSTLKIQPAELGDSAVYLCASSFLVNTEAFFGQGTRLTVV.

The genes are TRBV4-2 and TRBJ2-7; 15 bases match TRBD2. With 1 base clipped from V and 4 bases from J, the junction kept 5 bases outside the gene matches. CDR1 and CDR2 (germline): LGHNA, YNFKEQ. The length of the CDR3 is 17 residues. The CDR3 region has the DNA TGTGCCAGCAGCCAAGGAGCCGGGACTAGCGGGGGGTACGAGCAGTACTTC. Translation: CASSQGAGTSGGYEQYF.

The chain employs TRBV11-2 and TRBJ2-5, with 8 bases identical to TRBD1. The V gene end was trimmed by 1 base and the J gene end by 4 bases; junction bases not matched to a gene: 5. This CDR3 is built from 15 residues. Per the germline V gene, CDR1 is SGHAT and CDR2 is FQNNGV. This CDR3 is CASSLATGDAETQYF. The CDR3 DNA sequence: TGTGCCAGCAGCTTAGCGACAGGGGATGCAGAGACCCAGTACTTC. The complete variable domain, with remaining parts taken from reference TRBV11-2 and TRBJ2-5, reads EAGVAQSPRYKIIEKRQSVAFWCNPISGHATLYWYQQILGQGPKLLIQFQNNGVVDDSQLPKDRFSAERLKGVDSTLKIQPAKLEDSAVYLCASSLATGDAETQYFGPGTRLLVL.

This CDR3 is CASSQEGAGHTDTQYF. CDR3 sequence (DNA): TGTGCCAGCAGCCAAGAAGGTGCGGGGCACACAGATACGCAGTATTTT. The J gene is TRBJ2-3, the V gene TRBV4-2; D may be TRBD2 (6 bases). The germline V gene has CDR1 LGHNA and CDR2 YNFKEQ. V was pared by 0 bases and J by 2 bases, with 12 bases between. The CDR3 loop spans 16 amino acids.

The genes are TRBV5-6 and TRBJ2-1; no clear D. Germline loops: CDR1 SGHDT, CDR2 YYEEEE. The CDR3 has 12 amino acids. V gave up 1 base and J gave up 11 bases, with 10 bases separating them. The DNA for the CDR3 is TGTGCCAGCAGCTTGATAAGGGCACAGCAGTTCTTC. Translating it yields CASSLIRAQQFF.

The chain carries TRBV12-5 and TRBJ2-2, with a weak D call TRBD1 (5 bases). The germline gives CDR1 LGHNT, CDR2 FRNRAP. With 11 bases removed from V and 6 bases from J, the gap between germline ends came to 25 bases. The CDR3 is 16 amino acids. DNA for the CDR3: TGTGCTCTTCTAGGGGCAGCCCCACGGCTCTCCGGGGAGCTGTTTTTT. Encoded protein: CALLGAAPRLSGELFF. Drawing the rest from reference TRBV12-5 and TRBJ2-2, the complete variable domain is DARVTQTPRHKVTEMGQEVTMRCQPILGHNTVFWYRQTMMQGLELLAYFRNRAPLDDSGMPKDRFSAEMPDATLATLKIQPSEPRDSAVYFCALLGAAPRLSGELFFGEGSRLTVL.

The chain uses TRBV27 and TRBJ2-7; D is unclear. CDR3 length: 14 residues. In germline, CDR1 is MNHEY, CDR2 SMNVEV (reference sequence). V was shortened by 3 bases and J by 0 bases, with 9 bases between the two germline ends. The CDR3 region has the DNA TGTGCCAGCAGTTTTAAGCCGAGCTCCTACGAGCAGTACTTC. The encoded protein is CASSFKPSSYEQYF.

The rearrangement links TRBV27 to TRBJ1-2; 7 positions agree with TRBD1. Trimming cost V 0 bases and J 2 bases; bases outside gene matches: 3. The CDR3 has 15 amino acids. Looked up from germline, CDR1 is MNHEY and CDR2 is SMNVEV (reference sequence). CDR3 region: CASSLSTGLNYGYTF. CDR3 DNA sequence: TGTGCCAGCAGTTTATCGACAGGGCTGAACTATGGCTACACCTTC.

The chain uses TRBV10-1 and TRBJ1-2, with a weak D call TRBD1 (6 bases). Germline V gene lookup returns CDR1 WNHNN and CDR2 SYGVQD (reference sequence). The V gene lost 5 bases and the J gene lost 4 bases, with 17 bases spanning the gap. This CDR3 has 15 residues. In DNA form, the CDR3 reads TGCGCCAGCAGTCCAGACGTACAGGGAGCCTATGGCTACACCTTC. It encodes CASSPDVQGAYGYTF.

In nucleotides, the CDR3 is TGTGCCACCACCCCAGGGGGAGGGGAAGGGGAGACCCAGTACTTC. Its protein is CATTPGGGEGETQYF. The chain carries TRBV15 and TRBJ2-5; tentatively, D is TRBD1 or TRBD2 (7 bases each). Trimming shortened V by 7 bases and J by 5 bases, and 20 bases separated the two germline ends. The CDR3 is 15 residues long. From germline, CDR1 is LNHNV and CDR2 YYDKDF (reference sequence).